Given below is one TCR beta chain in context. This CDR3 spans 13 amino acids. Trimming stripped 3 bases from V and 5 bases from J, with 10 bases between. The data were obtained in a study of blood T cell repertoires in COVID-19. Study as a whole: Material from acute and convalescent COVID-19 was sourced from the United States, Italy and Spain.

Sequenced by immunoSEQ multiplex PCR; TCRdb stores in-frame clones only, minus some. The sample lists about 92,000 clones; around three quarters were seen once. The receptor was derived from a man aged 45-60 years who had recovered from COVID-19. Sequencing was carried out using peripheral blood. This chain joins TRBV12-3 or TRBV12-4 and TRBJ1-2; D uncertain. The DNA for the CDR3 is TGTGCCAGCAGTTTCGCCAGGTCTTATGGCTACACCTTC. Its translation is CASSFARSYGYTF.